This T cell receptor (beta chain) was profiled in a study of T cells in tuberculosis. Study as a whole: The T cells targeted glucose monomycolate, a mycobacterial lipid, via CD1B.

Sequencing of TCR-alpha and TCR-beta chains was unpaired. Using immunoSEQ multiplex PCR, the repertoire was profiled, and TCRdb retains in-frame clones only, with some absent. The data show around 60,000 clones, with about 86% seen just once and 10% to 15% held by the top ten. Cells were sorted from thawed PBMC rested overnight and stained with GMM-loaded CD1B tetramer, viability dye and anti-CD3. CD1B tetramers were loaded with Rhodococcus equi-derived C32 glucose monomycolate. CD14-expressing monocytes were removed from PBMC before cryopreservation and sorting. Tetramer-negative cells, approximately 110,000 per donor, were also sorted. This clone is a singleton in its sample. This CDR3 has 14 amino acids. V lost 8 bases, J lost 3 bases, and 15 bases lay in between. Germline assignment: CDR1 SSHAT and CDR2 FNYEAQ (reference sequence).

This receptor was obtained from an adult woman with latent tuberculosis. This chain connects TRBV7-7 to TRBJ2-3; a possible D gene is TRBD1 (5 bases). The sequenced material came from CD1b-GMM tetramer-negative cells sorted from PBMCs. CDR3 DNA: TGTGCCAGCGGGCAGGGTGGTAGGACAGATACGCAGTATTTT. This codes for CASGQGGRTDTQYF. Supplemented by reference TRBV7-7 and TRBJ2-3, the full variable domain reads GAGVSQSPRYKVTKRGQDVTLRCDPISSHATLYWYQQALGQGPEFLTYFNYEAQPDKSGLPSDRFSAERPEGSISTLTIQRTEQRDSAMYRCASGQGGRTDTQYFGPGTRLTVL.